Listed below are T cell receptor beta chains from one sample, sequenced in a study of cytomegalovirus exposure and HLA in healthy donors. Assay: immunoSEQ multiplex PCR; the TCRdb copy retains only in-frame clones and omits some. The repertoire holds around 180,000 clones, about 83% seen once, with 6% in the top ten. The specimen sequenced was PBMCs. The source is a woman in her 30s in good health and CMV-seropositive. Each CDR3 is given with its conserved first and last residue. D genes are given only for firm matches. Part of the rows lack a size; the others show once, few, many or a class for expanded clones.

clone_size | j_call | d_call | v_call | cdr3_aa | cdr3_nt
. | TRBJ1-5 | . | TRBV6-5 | CASSYVAGEVPQHF | TGTGCCAGCAGTTACGTGGCGGGGGAGGTGCCCCAGCATTTT
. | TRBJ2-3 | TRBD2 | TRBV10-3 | CAITPGLAGNTQYF | TGTGCCATCACCCCGGGACTAGCAGGGAATACGCAGTATTTT
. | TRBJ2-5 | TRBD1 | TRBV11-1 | CASSLGDRGRETQYF | TGTGCCAGCAGCCTCGGGGACAGGGGCCGAGAGACCCAGTACTTC
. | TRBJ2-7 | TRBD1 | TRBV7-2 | CASSLGGTGDYEQYF | TGTGCCAGCAGCTTAGGTGGTACAGGGGACTACGAGCAGTACTTC
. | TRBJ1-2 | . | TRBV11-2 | CASSSMQGWGYTF | TGTGCCAGCAGCTCGATGCAGGGGTGGGGCTACACCTTC
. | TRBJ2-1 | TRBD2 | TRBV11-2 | CASSLASGINNEQFF | TGTGCCAGCAGCTTAGCTAGCGGGATAAACAATGAGCAGTTCTTC
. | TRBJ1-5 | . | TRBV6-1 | CASSEGGGGSNQPQHF | TGTGCCAGCAGTGAAGGAGGGGGGGGGAGCAATCAGCCCCAGCATTTT
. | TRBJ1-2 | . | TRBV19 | CASSMTGGGYYGYTF | TGTGCCAGTAGTATGACGGGGGGCGGCTACTATGGCTACACCTTC
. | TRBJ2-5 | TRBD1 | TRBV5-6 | CASSAGTGVIQETQYF | TGTGCCAGCAGCGCCGGGACAGGGGTGATACAAGAGACCCAGTACTTC
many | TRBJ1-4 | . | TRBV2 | CASSRRQLVEKLFF | TGTGCCAGCAGTAGGAGACAGTTGGTTGAAAAACTGTTTTTT
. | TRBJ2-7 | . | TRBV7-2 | CASSPGDSYEQYF | TGTGCCAGCAGCCCCGGAGACTCCTACGAGCAGTACTTC
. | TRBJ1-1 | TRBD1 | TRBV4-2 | CASSRQGGDREAFF | TGTGCCAGCAGCCGACAGGGAGGCGACCGTGAAGCTTTCTTT
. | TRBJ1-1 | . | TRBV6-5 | CASSYSRVNTEAFF | TGTGCCAGCAGTTACTCGAGGGTGAACACTGAAGCTTTCTTT